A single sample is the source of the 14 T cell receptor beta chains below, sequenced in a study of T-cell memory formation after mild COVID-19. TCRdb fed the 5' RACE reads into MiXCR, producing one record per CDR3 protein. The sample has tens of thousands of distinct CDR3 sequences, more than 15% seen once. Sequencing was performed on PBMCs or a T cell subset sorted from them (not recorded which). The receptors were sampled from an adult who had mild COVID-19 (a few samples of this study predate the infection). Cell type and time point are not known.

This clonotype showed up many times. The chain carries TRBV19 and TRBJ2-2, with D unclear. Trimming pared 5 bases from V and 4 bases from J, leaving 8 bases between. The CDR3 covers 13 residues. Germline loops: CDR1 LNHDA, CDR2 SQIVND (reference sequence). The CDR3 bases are TGTGCCAGTAGTCCCCCCGGCACCGGGGAGCTGTTTTTT. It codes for CASSPPGTGELFF.

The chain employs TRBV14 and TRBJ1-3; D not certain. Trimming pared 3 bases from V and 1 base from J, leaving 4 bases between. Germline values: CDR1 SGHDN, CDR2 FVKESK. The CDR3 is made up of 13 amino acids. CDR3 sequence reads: CASSHSSGNTIYF. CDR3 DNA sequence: TGTGCCAGCAGCCACTCTTCTGGAAACACCATATATTTT.

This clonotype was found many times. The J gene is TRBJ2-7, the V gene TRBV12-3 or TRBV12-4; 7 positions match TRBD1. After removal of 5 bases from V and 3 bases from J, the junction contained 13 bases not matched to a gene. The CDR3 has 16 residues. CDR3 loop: CASSQHGLGGNYEQYF. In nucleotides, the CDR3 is TGTGCCAGCAGTCAGCACGGATTAGGGGGCAACTACGAGCAGTACTTC.

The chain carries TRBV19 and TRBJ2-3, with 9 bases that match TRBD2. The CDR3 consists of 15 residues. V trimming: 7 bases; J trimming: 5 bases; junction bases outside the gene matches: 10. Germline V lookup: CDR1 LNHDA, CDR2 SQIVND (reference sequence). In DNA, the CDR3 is TGTGCCAGTAATACGCGCGGGGGGGCCGGAGATACGCAGTATTTT. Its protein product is CASNTRGGAGDTQYF.

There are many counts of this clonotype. CDR3 DNA: TGTGCCAGCAGCCCAACGCCCCTACAGACGATTAGCCAGCCCCAGCATTTT. Encoded protein: CASSPTPLQTISQPQHF. This chain connects TRBV7-8 to TRBJ1-5, with D unresolved. The CDR3 spans 17 residues. Germline V gene lookup returns CDR1 SGHVS and CDR2 FQNEAQ. The V and J ends lost 5 bases and 7 bases respectively, with 24 bases between them.

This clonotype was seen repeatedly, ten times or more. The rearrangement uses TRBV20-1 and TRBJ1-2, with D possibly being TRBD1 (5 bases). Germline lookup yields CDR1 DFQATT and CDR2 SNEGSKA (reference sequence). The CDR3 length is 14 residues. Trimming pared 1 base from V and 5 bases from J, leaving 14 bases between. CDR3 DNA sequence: TGCAGTGCTAGAGCTGGGACCAGCGGTTATGGCTACACCTTC. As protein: CSARAGTSGYGYTF.

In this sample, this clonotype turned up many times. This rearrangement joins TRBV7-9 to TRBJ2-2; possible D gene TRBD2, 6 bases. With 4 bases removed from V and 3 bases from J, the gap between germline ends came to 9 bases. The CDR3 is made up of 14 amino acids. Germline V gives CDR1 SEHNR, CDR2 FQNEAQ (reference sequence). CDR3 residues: CASSSGDYTGELFF. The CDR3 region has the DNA TGTGCCAGCAGCTCCGGGGACTACACCGGGGAGCTGTTTTTT.

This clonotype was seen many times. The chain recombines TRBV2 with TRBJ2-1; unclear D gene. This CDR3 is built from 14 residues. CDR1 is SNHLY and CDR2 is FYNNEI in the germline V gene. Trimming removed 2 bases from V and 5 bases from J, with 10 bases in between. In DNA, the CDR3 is TGTGCCAGCAGTGAACAGCCCCCGAACAATGAGCAGTTCTTC. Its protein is CASSEQPPNNEQFF.

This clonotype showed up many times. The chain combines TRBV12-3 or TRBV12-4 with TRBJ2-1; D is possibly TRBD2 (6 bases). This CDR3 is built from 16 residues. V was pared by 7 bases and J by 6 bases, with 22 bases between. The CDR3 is CASTYGGGGIGNEQFF. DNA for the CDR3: TGTGCCAGCACTTATGGGGGTGGGGGGATTGGCAATGAGCAGTTCTTC.

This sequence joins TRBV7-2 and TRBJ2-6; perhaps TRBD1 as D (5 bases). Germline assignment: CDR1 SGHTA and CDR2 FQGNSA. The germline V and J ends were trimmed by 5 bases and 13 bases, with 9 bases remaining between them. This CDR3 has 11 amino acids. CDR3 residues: CASSARQVLTF. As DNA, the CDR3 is TGTGCCAGCAGCGCCCGACAGGTCCTGACTTTC.

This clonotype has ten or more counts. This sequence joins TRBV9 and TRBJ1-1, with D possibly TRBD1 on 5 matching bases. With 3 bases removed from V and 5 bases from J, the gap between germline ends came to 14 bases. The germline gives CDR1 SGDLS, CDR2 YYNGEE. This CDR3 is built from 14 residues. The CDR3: CASSGSQGVTEAFF. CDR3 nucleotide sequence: TGTGCCAGCAGCGGTTCTCAGGGTGTGACTGAAGCTTTCTTT.

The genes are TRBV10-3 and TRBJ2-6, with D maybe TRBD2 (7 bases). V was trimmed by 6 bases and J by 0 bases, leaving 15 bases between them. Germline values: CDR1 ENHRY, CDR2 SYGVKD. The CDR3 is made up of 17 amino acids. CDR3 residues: CAIRGGGASSGANVLTF. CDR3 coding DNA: TGTGCCATCAGGGGAGGGGGGGCTAGCTCTGGGGCCAACGTCCTGACTTTC.

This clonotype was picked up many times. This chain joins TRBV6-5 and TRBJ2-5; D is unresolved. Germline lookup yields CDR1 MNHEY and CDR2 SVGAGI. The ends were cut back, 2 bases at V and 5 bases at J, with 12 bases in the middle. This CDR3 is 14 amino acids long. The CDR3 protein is CASSYSLTGETQYF. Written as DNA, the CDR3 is TGTGCCAGCAGTTACAGCCTAACGGGCGAGACCCAGTACTTC.

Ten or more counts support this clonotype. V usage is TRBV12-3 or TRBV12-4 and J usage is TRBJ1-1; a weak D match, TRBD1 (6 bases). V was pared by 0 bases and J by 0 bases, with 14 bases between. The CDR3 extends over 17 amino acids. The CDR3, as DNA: TGTGCCAGCAGTTTAGCGGGGGCAGTACTCATGAACACTGAAGCTTTCTTT. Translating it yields CASSLAGAVLMNTEAFF.